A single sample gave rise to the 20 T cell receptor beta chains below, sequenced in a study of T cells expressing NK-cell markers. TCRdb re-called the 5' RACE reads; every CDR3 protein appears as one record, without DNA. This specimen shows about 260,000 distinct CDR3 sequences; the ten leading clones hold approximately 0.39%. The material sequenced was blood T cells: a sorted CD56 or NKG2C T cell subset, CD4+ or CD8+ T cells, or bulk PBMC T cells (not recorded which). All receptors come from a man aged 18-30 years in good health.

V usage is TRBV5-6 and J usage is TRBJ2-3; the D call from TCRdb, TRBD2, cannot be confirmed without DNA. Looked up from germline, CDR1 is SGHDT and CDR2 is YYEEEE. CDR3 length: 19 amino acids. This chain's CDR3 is CASSLDAQREWLSTDTQYF.

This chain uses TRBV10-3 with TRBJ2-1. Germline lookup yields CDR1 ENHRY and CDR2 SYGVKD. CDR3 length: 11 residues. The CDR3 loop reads CAISGVGEQFF.

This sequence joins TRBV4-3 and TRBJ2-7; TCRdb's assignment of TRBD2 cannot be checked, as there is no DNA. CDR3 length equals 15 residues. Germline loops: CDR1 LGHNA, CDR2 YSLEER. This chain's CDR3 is CASSQDLAGGYEQYF.

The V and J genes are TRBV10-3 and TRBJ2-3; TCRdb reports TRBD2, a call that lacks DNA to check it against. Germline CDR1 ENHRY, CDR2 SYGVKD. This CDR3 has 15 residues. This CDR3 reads CAISSAGGPGDTQYF.

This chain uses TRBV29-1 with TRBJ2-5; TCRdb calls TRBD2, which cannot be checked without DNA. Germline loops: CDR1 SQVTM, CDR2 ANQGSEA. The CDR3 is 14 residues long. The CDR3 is CSPRLAGDQETQYF.

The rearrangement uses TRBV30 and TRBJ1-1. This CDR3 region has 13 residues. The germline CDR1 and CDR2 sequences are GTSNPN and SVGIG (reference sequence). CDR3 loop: CAWSGLPRTEAFF.

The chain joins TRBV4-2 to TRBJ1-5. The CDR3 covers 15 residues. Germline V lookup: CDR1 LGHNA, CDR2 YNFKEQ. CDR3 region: CASSQDLGAHQPQHF.

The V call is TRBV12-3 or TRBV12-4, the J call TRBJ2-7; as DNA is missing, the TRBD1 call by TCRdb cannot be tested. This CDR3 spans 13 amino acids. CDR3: CASRLTGSYEQYF.

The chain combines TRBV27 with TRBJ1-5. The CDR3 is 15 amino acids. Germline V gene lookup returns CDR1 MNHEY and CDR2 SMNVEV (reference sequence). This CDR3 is CASSLGQTSNQPQHF.

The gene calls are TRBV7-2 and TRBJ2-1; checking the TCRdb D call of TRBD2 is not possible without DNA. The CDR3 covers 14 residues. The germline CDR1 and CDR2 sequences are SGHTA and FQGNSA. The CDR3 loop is CASRWTSGIDEQFF.

The CDR3 here is CASSVGTGQGDSNQPQHF. This sequence joins TRBV5-4 and TRBJ1-5; TCRdb designates TRBD1, a call that cannot be tested without DNA. The length of the CDR3 is 18 residues. The germline gives CDR1 SGHNT, CDR2 YYREEE (reference sequence).

The CDR3 is CASSQEGTSGRHEQFF. The chain uses TRBV27 and TRBJ2-1; TCRdb calls TRBD2, which cannot be checked without DNA. The V gene's germline CDR1 is MNHEY and CDR2 SMNVEV (reference sequence). This CDR3 is built from 16 residues.

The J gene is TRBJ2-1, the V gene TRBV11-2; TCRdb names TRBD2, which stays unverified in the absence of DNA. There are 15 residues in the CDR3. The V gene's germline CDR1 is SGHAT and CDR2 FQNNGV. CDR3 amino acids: CASSSLAGGPYEQFF.

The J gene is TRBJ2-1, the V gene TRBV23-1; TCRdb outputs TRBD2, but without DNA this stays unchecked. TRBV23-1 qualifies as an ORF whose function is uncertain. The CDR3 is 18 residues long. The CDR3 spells CASSHGTFPLSSYNEQFF.

The CDR3 reads CSVEGGTSGSSQQFF. This chain links TRBV29-1 with TRBJ2-1; absent DNA, TCRdb's TRBD2 call cannot be checked. Per germline, CDR1 SQVTM and CDR2 ANQGSEA. This CDR3 has 15 amino acids.

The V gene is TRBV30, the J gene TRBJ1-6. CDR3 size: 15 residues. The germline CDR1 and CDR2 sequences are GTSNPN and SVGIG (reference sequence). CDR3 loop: CAWSMGPAPNSPLHF.

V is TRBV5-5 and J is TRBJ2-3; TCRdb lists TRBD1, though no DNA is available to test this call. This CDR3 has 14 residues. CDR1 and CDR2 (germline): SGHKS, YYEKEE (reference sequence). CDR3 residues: CASHRGGRPDTQYF.

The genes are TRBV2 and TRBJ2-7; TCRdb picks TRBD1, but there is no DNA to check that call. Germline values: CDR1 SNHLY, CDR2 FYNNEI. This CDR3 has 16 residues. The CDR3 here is CASSPQGGTLSYEQYF.

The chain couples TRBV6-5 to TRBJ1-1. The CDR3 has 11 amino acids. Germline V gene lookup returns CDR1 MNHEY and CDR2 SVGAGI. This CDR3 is CASMRFSEAFF.

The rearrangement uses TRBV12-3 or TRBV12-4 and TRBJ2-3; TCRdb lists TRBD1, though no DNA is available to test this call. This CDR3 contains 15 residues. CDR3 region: CASTAGGRGTDTQYF.